This T cell receptor beta chain stems from a study of monozygotic twins with inflammatory bowel disease. CDR1 and CDR2 from the germline V gene are SNHLY and FYNNEI. This CDR3 comprises 15 residues. Concerning this clonotype itself: What it binds is unknown.

TCRdb reworked the 5' RACE reads into one entry per CDR3 protein, no DNA. The sample totals some 210,000 distinct CDR3 sequences; its top ten clones hold approximately 1.6%. Study results and limitations: Lower sharing of clonotypes with other individuals was seen in IBD patients than in healthy twins. This was most marked in patients showing signs of disease activity.

The chain uses TRBV2 and TRBJ2-1; with no DNA, the TCRdb D assignment of TRBD1 cannot be verified. The sequenced sample consisted of blood. The TCR sequence derives from a human donor with ulcerative colitis or Crohn's disease, or a healthy co-twin of an affected twin (not recorded which). The CDR3: CASIDRAGSYNEQFF. Combining the CDR3 with reference TRBV2 and TRBJ2-1 gives the whole variable domain EPEVTQTPSHQVTQMGQEVILRCVPISNHLYFYWYRQILGQKVEFLVSFYNNEISEKSEIFDDQFSVERPDGSNFTLKIRSTKLEDSAMYFCASIDRAGSYNEQFFGPGTRLTVL.